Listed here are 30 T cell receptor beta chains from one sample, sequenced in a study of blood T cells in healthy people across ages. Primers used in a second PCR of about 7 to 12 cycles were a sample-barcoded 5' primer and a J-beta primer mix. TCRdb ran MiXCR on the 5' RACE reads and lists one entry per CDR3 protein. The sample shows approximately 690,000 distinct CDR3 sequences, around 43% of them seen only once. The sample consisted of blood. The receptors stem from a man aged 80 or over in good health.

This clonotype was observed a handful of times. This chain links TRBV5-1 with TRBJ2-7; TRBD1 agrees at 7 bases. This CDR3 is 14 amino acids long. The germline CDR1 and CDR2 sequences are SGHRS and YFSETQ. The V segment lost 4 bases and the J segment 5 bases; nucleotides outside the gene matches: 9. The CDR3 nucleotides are TGCGCCAGCAGCGCCCAGGACAGGTTCAACGAGCAGTACTTC. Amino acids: CASSAQDRFNEQYF.

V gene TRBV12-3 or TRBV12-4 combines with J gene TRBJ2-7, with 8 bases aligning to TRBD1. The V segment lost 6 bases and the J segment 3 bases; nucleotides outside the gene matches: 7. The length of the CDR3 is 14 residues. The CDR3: CASSITGGNYEQYF. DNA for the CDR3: TGTGCCAGCAGCATTACAGGGGGTAACTACGAGCAGTACTTC.

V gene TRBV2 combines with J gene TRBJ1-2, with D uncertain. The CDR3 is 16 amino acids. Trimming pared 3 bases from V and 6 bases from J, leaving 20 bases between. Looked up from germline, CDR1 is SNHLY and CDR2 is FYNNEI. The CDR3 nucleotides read TGTGCCAGCAGTGATCTCCCGCTCCAGATCGGTGATGGCTACACCTTC. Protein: CASSDLPLQIGDGYTF.

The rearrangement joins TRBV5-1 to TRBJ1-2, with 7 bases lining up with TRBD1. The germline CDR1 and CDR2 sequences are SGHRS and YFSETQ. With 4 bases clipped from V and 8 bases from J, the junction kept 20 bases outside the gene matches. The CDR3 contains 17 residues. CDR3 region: CASSESARTGGGGGYTF. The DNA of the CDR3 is TGCGCCAGCAGCGAATCAGCAAGGACAGGTGGAGGAGGCGGCTACACCTTC.

The CDR3 sequence is CASSRIQDYNEQFF. The DNA of the CDR3 is TGTGCCAGCAGCCGCATACAAGACTACAATGAGCAGTTCTTC. The chain employs TRBV7-9 and TRBJ2-1; no clear D. CDR1 and CDR2 (germline): SEHNR, FQNEAQ (reference sequence). The CDR3 is 14 residues long. V lost 5 bases and J lost 3, with 11 bases in between. Based on the CDR3 plus reference TRBV7-9 and TRBJ2-1, the full variable domain is DTGVSQNPRHKITKRGQNVTFRCDPISEHNRLYWYRQTLGQGPEFLTYFQNEAQLEKSRLLSDRFSAERPKGSFSTLEIQRTEQGDSAMYLCASSRIQDYNEQFFGPGTRLTVL.

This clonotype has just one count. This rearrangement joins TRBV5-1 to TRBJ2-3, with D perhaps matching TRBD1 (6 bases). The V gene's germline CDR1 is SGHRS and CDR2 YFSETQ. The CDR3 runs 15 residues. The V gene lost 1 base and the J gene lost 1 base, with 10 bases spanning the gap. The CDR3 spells CASSLWDTRTDTQYF. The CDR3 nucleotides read TGCGCCAGCAGCTTGTGGGACACACGCACAGATACGCAGTATTTT. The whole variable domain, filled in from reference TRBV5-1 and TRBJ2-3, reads KAGVTQTPRYLIKTRGQQVTLSCSPISGHRSVSWYQQTPGQGLQFLFEYFSETQRNKGNFPGRFSGRQFSNSRSEMNVSTLELGDSALYLCASSLWDTRTDTQYFGPGTRLTVL.

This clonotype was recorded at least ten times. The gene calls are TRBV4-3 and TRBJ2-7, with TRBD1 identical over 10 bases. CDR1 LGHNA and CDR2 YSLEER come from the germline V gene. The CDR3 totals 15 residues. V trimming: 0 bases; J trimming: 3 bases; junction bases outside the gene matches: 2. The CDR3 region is CASSQDGTGVYEQYF. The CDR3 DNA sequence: TGCGCCAGCAGCCAAGACGGGACAGGGGTCTACGAGCAGTACTTC.

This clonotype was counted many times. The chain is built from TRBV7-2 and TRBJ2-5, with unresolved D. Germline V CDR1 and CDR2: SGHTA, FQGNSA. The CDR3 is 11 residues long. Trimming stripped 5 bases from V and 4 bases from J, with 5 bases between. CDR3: CASSPLETQYF. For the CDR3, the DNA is TGTGCCAGCAGCCCACTAGAGACCCAGTACTTC.

The CDR3 DNA reads as TGCGCCAGCAGTGACCCAGGGGGTCTGGGGACCCAGTACTTC. This codes for CASSDPGGLGTQYF. The chain links TRBV10-1 to TRBJ2-7, with 7 bases aligning to TRBD1. The J call is in doubt because the DNA end fits TRBJ2-5 better. The CDR3 consists of 14 residues. Germline assignment: CDR1 WNHNN and CDR2 SYGVQD (reference sequence).

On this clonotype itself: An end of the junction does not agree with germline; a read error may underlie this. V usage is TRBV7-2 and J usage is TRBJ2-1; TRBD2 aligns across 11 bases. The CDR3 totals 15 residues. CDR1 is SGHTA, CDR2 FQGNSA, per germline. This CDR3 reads CAGSSTSGVGGEQFF. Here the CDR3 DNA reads TGTGCCGGCAGCTCGACTAGCGGGGTCGGCGGTGAGCAGTTCTTC. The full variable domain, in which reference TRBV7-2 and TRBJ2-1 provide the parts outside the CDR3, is GAGVSQSPSNKVTEKGKDVELRCDPISGHTALYWYRQSLGQGLEFLIYFQGNSAPDKSGLPSDRFSAERTGGSVSTLTIQRTQQEDSAVYLCAGSSTSGVGGEQFFGPGTRLTVL.

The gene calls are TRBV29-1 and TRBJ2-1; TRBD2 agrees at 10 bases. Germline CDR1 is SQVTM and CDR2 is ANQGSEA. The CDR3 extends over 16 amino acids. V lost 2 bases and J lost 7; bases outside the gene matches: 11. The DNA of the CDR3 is TGCAGCGTTGAATCCAGCGGGGGGGTGTCTGGAAATGAGCAGTTCTTC. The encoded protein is CSVESSGGVSGNEQFF.

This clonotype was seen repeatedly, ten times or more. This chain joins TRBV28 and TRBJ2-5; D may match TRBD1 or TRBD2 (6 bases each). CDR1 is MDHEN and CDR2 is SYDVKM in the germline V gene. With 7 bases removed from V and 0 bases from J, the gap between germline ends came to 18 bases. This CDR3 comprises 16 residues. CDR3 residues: CASTRGGTGNQETQYF. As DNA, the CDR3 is TGTGCCAGCACCAGAGGGGGGACTGGTAACCAAGAGACCCAGTACTTC.

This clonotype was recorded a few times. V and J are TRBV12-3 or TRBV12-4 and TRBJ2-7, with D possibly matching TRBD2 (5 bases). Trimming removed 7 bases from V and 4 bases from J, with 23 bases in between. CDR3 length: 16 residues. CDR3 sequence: CASMGGLLVGGYEQYF. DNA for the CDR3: TGTGCCAGCATGGGTGGACTTCTCGTAGGCGGGTACGAGCAGTACTTC.

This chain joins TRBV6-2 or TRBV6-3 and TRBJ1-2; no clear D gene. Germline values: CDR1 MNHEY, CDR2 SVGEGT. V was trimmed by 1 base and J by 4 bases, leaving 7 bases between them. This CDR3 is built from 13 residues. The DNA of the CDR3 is TGTGCCAGCAGTTACTTCCCAGCCTATGGCTACACCTTC. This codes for CASSYFPAYGYTF.

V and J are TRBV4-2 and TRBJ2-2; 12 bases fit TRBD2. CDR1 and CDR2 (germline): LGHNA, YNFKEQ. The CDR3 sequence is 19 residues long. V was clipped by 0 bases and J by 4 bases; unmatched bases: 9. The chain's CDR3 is CASSQDGTSGRVGTGELFF. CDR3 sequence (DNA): TGTGCCAGCAGCCAAGACGGGACTAGCGGGCGCGTGGGCACCGGGGAGCTGTTTTTT.

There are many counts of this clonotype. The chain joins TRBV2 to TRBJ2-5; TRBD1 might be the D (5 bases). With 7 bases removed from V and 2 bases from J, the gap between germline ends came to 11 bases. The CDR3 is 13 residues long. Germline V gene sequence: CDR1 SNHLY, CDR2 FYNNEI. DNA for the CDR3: TGTGCCAGCACTATTTACAGGCAAGAGACCCAGTACTTC. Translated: CASTIYRQETQYF.

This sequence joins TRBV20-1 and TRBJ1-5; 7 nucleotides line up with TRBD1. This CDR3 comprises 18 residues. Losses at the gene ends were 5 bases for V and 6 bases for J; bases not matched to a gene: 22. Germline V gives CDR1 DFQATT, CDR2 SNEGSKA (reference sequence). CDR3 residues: CSALRRGRDRSVGQPQHF. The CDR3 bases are TGCAGTGCTCTTAGACGCGGCCGGGACAGAAGTGTGGGTCAGCCCCAGCATTTT.

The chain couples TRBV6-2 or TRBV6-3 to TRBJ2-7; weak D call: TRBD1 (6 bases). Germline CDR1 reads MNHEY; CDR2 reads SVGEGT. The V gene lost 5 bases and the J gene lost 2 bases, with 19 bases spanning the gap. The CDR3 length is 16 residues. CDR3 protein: CASSLQFDRFTYEQYF. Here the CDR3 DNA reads TGTGCCAGCAGTCTTCAGTTTGACAGGTTCACCTACGAGCAGTACTTC.

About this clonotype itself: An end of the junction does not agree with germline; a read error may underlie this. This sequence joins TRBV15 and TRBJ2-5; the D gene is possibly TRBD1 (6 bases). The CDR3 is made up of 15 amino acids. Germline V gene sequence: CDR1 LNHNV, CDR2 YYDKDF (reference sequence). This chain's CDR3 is CATSLPPGEQETQYF. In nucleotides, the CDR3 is TGTGCCACCAGCCTACCCCCAGGGGAACAAGAGACCCAATACTTC.

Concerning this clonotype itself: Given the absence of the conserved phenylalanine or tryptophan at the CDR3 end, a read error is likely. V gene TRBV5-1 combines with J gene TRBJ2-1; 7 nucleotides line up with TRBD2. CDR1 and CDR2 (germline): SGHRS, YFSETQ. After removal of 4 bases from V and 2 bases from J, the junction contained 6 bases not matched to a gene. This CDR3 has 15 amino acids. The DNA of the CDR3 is TGCGCCAGCAGCCCAGAACTAGCGCCCTACAATGAGCAGTTCTTA. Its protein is CASSPELAPYNEQFL.

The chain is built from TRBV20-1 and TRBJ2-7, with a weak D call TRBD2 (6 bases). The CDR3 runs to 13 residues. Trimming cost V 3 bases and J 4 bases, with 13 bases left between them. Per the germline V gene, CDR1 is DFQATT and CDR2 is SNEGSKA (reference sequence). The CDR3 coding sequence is TGCAGTGCTAGTACCGGGAGAGGGTACGAGCAGTACTTC. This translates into CSASTGRGYEQYF.

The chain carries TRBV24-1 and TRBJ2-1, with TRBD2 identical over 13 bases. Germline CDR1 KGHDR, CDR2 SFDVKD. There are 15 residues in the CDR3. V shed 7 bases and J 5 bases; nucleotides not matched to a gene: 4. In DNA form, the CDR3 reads TGTGCCACCAGAACCGGGACTAGCGGGAACAATGAGCAGTTCTTC. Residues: CATRTGTSGNNEQFF.

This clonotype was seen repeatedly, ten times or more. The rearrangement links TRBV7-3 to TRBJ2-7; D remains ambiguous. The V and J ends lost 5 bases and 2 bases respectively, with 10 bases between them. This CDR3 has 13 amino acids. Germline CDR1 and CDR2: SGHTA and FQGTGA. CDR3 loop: CASSPSVAYEQYF. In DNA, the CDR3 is TGTGCCAGCAGCCCATCAGTTGCCTACGAGCAGTACTTC. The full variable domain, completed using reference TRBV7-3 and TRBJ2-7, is GAGVSQTPSNKVTEKGKYVELRCDPISGHTALYWYRQSLGQGPEFLIYFQGTGAADDSGLPNDRFFAVRPEGSVSTLKIQRTERGDSAVYLCASSPSVAYEQYFGPGTRLTVT.

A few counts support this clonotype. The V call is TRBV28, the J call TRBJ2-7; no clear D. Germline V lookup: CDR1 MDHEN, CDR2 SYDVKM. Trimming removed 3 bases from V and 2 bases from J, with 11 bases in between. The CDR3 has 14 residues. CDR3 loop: CASSFSRVAYEQYF. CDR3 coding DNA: TGTGCCAGCAGTTTTAGTAGGGTCGCCTACGAGCAGTACTTC. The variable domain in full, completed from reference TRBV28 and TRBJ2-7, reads DVKVTQSSRYLVKRTGEKVFLECVQDMDHENMFWYRQDPGLGLRLIYFSYDVKMKEKGDIPEGYSVSREKKERFSLILESASTNQTSMYLCASSFSRVAYEQYFGPGTRLTVT.

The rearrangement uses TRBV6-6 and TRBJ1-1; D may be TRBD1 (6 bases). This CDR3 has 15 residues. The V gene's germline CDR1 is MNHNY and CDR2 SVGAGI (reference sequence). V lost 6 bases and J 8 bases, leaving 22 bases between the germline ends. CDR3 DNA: TGTGCCAGCAGAGACCCCCGAGGGGGGAGTAGGGAAGCTTTCTTT. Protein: CASRDPRGGSREAFF.

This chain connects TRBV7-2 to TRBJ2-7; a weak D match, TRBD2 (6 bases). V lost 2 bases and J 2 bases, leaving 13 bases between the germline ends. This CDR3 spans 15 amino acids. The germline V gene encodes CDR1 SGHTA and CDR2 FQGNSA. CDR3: CASSLNDGGTYEQYF. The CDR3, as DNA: TGTGCCAGCAGCTTAAATGATGGCGGGACCTACGAGCAGTACTTC. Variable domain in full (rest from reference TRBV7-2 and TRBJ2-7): GAGVSQSPSNKVTEKGKDVELRCDPISGHTALYWYRQSLGQGLEFLIYFQGNSAPDKSGLPSDRFSAERTGGSVSTLTIQRTQQEDSAVYLCASSLNDGGTYEQYFGPGTRLTVT.

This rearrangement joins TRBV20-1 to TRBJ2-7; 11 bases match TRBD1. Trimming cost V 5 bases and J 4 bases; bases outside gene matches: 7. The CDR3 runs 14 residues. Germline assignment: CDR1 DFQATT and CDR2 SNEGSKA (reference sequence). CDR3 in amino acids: CSAPSDRGLYEQYF. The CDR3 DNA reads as TGCAGTGCTCCATCGGACAGGGGGCTATACGAGCAGTACTTC.

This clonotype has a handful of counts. CDR3 loop: CASSLDLLAGEQFF. CDR3 nucleotide sequence: TGTGCCAGCAGCTTAGACCTACTAGCGGGGGAGCAGTTCTTC. The chain is built from TRBV7-9 and TRBJ2-1; 10 bases fit TRBD2. The CDR3 consists of 14 residues. The V segment lost 1 base and the J segment 10 bases; nucleotides outside the gene matches: 4. In germline, CDR1 is SEHNR, CDR2 FQNEAQ (reference sequence).

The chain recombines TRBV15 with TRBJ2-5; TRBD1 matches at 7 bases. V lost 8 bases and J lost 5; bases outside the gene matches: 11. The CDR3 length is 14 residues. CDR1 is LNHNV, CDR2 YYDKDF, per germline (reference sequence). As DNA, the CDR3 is TGTGCCACCCGCAAATACTCCAGGGGGGAGACCCAGTACTTC. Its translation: CATRKYSRGETQYF.

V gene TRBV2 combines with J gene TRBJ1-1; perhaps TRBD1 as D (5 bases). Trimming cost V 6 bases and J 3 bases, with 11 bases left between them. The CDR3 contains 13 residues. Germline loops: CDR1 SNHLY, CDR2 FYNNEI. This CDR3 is CASSFRADTEAFF. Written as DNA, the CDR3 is TGTGCCAGCAGCTTCAGGGCGGACACTGAAGCTTTCTTT.